These 31 T cell receptor beta chains came from one sample sequenced in a study of cytomegalovirus exposure and HLA in healthy donors. The PCR ran on 60 Vbeta and 13 Jbeta primers. Produced via immunoSEQ multiplex PCR; TCRdb's table is partial and in-frame only. The sample consists of some 150,000 clones, 85% of them appearing once. Sequencing was done on a sample of PBMCs. The receptor set was obtained from a woman aged 18-29 years in good health and CMV-seronegative.

The rearrangement links TRBV7-9 to TRBJ2-3, with 7 nucleotides matching TRBD1. The length of the CDR3 is 13 residues. Germline CDR1 reads SEHNR; CDR2 reads FQNEAQ (reference sequence). With 6 bases clipped from V and 5 bases from J, the junction kept 5 bases outside the gene matches. The CDR3 nucleotides read TGTGCCAGCAGACGGAACAGGGGAGATACGCAGTATTTT. Amino acids: CASRRNRGDTQYF. Complete variable domain (other parts from reference TRBV7-9 and TRBJ2-3): DTGVSQNPRHKITKRGQNVTFRCDPISEHNRLYWYRQTLGQGPEFLTYFQNEAQLEKSRLLSDRFSAERPKGSFSTLEIQRTEQGDSAMYLCASRRNRGDTQYFGPGTRLTVL.

V gene TRBV5-1 combines with J gene TRBJ1-3; D gene uncertain. V was shortened by 0 bases and J by 0 bases, with 7 bases between the two germline ends. Germline CDR1 is SGHRS and CDR2 is YFSETQ. The CDR3 has 15 residues. As DNA, the CDR3 is TGCGCCAGCAGCTTGGTAGCAGACTCTGGAAACACCATATATTTT. This gives the protein CASSLVADSGNTIYF.

Points on this clone: One end of the junction fails to match germline, which may point to a read error. V gene TRBV7-9 combines with J gene TRBJ1-1; D possibly corresponds to TRBD1 (6 bases). Per the germline V gene, CDR1 is SEHNR and CDR2 is FQNEAQ (reference sequence). The CDR3 has 16 residues. CDR3 nucleotide sequence: TGTTCCAGCAGCCCCCTGGACAGTGCCATGGACACTGAAGCTTTCTTT. Its protein is CSSSPLDSAMDTEAFF.

The chain links TRBV19 to TRBJ2-3; D unclear. V was clipped by 5 bases and J by 4 bases, with 10 bases between them. The CDR3 length is 13 residues. Germline loops: CDR1 LNHDA, CDR2 SQIVND (reference sequence). In DNA form, the CDR3 reads TGTGCCAGTAGTCCGTACGACTCAGATACGCAGTATTTT. This sequence encodes CASSPYDSDTQYF.

The chain links TRBV28 to TRBJ1-2; tentatively, D is TRBD1 (6 bases). With 5 bases removed from V and 8 bases from J, the gap between germline ends came to 21 bases. The CDR3 is 15 residues long. Germline assignment: CDR1 MDHEN and CDR2 SYDVKM. The CDR3 loop reads CASSSLRGTPIGYTF. In nucleotides, the CDR3 is TGTGCCAGCAGTAGCCTCAGGGGAACTCCGATCGGCTACACCTTC.

The J gene is TRBJ2-3, the V gene TRBV2; 11 bases agree with TRBD2. Germline-derived CDR1 and CDR2 are SNHLY and FYNNEI. The CDR3 is 17 residues long. Unmatched junction bases numbered 6, after V lost 3 bases and J lost 1 base. The CDR3 loop is CASSDSSGGRGTDTQYF. In DNA form, the CDR3 reads TGTGCCAGCAGTGATTCTAGCGGGGGGCGTGGCACAGATACGCAGTATTTT.

The chain carries TRBV19 and TRBJ1-2; TRBD1 agrees at 10 bases. Germline values: CDR1 LNHDA, CDR2 SQIVND (reference sequence). The CDR3 spans 14 residues. J gave up 4 bases and V 6 bases, and 5 bases lay outside the gene matches. The CDR3 DNA reads TGTGCCAGTAGGGGACAGGGGATAGGCTATGGCTACACCTTC. This codes for CASRGQGIGYGYTF.

The chain employs TRBV28 and TRBJ2-5; 9 nucleotides line up with TRBD1. Judging by the DNA end, TRBJ2-7 fits better; the J call may be wrong. Germline CDR1 MDHEN, CDR2 SYDVKM. This CDR3 contains 15 residues. CDR3 DNA: TGTGCCAGCTTAACTCCGGGACAGGGCTACTACGAGCAGTACTTC. Translation: CASLTPGQGYYEQYF.

CDR3 in amino acids: CASSRQLYTDTQYF. In DNA form, the CDR3 reads TGTGCCAGCAGCCGACAGTTGTACACAGATACGCAGTATTTT. The genes are TRBV11-2 and TRBJ2-3, with D possibly being TRBD1 (5 bases). The CDR3 spans 14 residues. Trimming removed 5 bases at V and 2 bases at J, with 11 bases between. Germline V CDR1 and CDR2: SGHAT, FQNNGV.

This clone was seen only once. This chain links TRBV19 with TRBJ1-1; weak D call: TRBD1 (6 bases). Trimming removed 8 bases from V and 4 bases from J, with 17 bases in between. CDR1 LNHDA and CDR2 SQIVND come from the germline V gene (reference sequence). The CDR3 has 14 amino acids. CDR3 in DNA: TGTGCCAGTGGGGGGGGCGGTCCGGGCACTGAAGCTTTCTTT. This sequence encodes CASGGGGPGTEAFF. Drawing the rest from reference TRBV19 and TRBJ1-1, the complete variable domain is DGGITQSPKYLFRKEGQNVTLSCEQNLNHDAMYWYRQDPGQGLRLIYYSQIVNDFQKGDIAEGYSVSREKKESFPLTVTSAQKNPTAFYLCASGGGGPGTEAFFGQGTRLTVV.

The gene calls are TRBV28 and TRBJ1-3; TRBD1 aligns across 8 bases. The CDR3 extends over 14 amino acids. Germline values: CDR1 MDHEN, CDR2 SYDVKM. V lost 6 bases, J lost 7 bases, and 8 bases stayed unmatched. The CDR3 nucleotides are TGTGCCAGCAGCCGGGGACAGGAGAGGAACACCATATATTTT. Translating it yields CASSRGQERNTIYF. Together with reference TRBV28 and TRBJ1-3, the CDR3 gives the full variable domain: DVKVTQSSRYLVKRTGEKVFLECVQDMDHENMFWYRQDPGLGLRLIYFSYDVKMKEKGDIPEGYSVSREKKERFSLILESASTNQTSMYLCASSRGQERNTIYFGEGSWLTVV.

This sequence joins TRBV10-3 and TRBJ2-1; TRBD2 agrees at 13 bases. This CDR3 region has 14 residues. Trimming cost V 9 bases and J 8 bases; bases outside gene matches: 7. The germline V gene has CDR1 ENHRY and CDR2 SYGVKD. The DNA for the CDR3 is TGTGCCATTCGAGGACTAGCGGGAGCGTATGAGCAGTTCTTC. Amino acids: CAIRGLAGAYEQFF.

V is TRBV10-3 and J is TRBJ2-7, with TRBD2 matching over 9 bases. Trimming at V came to 9 bases and at J to 4 bases, leaving 10 bases not matched to a gene. The CDR3 runs 14 residues. CDR1 is ENHRY and CDR2 is SYGVKD in the germline V gene. For the CDR3, the DNA is TGTGCCATGGCCGGGACTAGCATGGAGTACGAGCAGTACTTC. This codes for CAMAGTSMEYEQYF.

The chain is built from TRBV7-2 and TRBJ2-7, with D perhaps TRBD1 (5 bases). The V end was cut by 3 bases, the J end by 2 bases, with 8 bases between. The CDR3 runs to 13 residues. The germline CDR1 and CDR2 sequences are SGHTA and FQGNSA. In nucleotides, the CDR3 is TGTGCCAGCAGCTTTATAGGGGCCTACGAGCAGTACTTC. This encodes CASSFIGAYEQYF.

This CDR3 reads CASSLGQKSNQPQHF. CDR3 sequence (DNA): TGTGCCAGCAGCTTAGGGCAGAAGAGCAATCAGCCCCAGCATTTT. The V and J genes are TRBV7-2 and TRBJ1-5; D is unclear. The CDR3 has 15 amino acids. From germline, CDR1 is SGHTA and CDR2 FQGNSA. Trimming cost V 1 base and J 1 base, with 8 bases left between them.

Of note for this clone: This sample includes further DNA sequences coding for the same CDR3. V usage is TRBV25-1 and J usage is TRBJ1-6; TRBD1 agrees at 7 bases. The CDR3 has 14 residues. V shed 6 bases and J 9 bases; nucleotides not matched to a gene: 8. CDR1 and CDR2 from the germline V gene are MGHDK and SYGVNS. CDR3 sequence: CASSDSGQFSPLHF. In DNA, the CDR3 is TGTGCCAGCAGCGATTCGGGACAGTTTTCACCCCTCCACTTT.

The chain links TRBV30 to TRBJ2-5; 7 positions match TRBD2. Per the germline V gene, CDR1 is GTSNPN and CDR2 is SVGIG (reference sequence). The CDR3 consists of 13 residues. V shed 0 bases, J shed 4 bases, and the junction held 2 bases outside the gene matches. The CDR3 reads CAWSVRGGETQYF. CDR3 DNA: TGTGCCTGGAGTGTACGCGGGGGAGAGACCCAGTACTTC.

The CDR3 sequence: CASSQSEGETEAFF. CDR3 coding DNA: TGTGCCAGCAGCCAGAGCGAAGGGGAAACTGAAGCTTTCTTT. This chain connects TRBV7-6 to TRBJ1-1; tentative D call: TRBD1 (5 bases). CDR1 is SGHVS and CDR2 is FNYEAQ in the germline V gene. Trimming cost V 5 bases and J 5 bases, with 15 bases left between them. This CDR3 spans 14 amino acids.

The chain joins TRBV2 to TRBJ1-6; 9 bases line up with TRBD1. V gave up 4 bases and J gave up 7 bases; unmatched junction bases: 5. This CDR3 spans 15 amino acids. Per germline, CDR1 SNHLY and CDR2 FYNNEI. The CDR3 bases are TGTGCCAGCAGTGGACCGACAGGGGGAAATTCACCCCTCCACTTT. It encodes CASSGPTGGNSPLHF. Full variable domain (missing parts from reference TRBV2 and TRBJ1-6): EPEVTQTPSHQVTQMGQEVILRCVPISNHLYFYWYRQILGQKVEFLVSFYNNEISEKSEIFDDQFSVERPDGSNFTLKIRSTKLEDSAMYFCASSGPTGGNSPLHFGNGTRLTVT.

V usage is TRBV18 and J usage is TRBJ1-4; weak D call: TRBD1 (5 bases). Trimming took off 2 bases at V and 6 bases at J, with 7 bases between the two ends. The CDR3 has 13 amino acids. Germline CDR1 and CDR2: KGHSH and LQKENI. The CDR3 DNA is TGTGCCAGCTCACCAGACAGCTATGAAAAACTGTTTTTT. It yields the protein CASSPDSYEKLFF.

This clone was observed once. The chain couples TRBV27 to TRBJ1-6; TRBD1 aligns across 10 bases. The J segment lost 7 bases and the V segment lost 5 bases, leaving 5 bases of the junction unmatched. The germline CDR1 and CDR2 sequences are MNHEY and SMNVEV (reference sequence). The CDR3 extends over 15 amino acids. The CDR3 sequence is CASSPLTGGNSPLHF. The CDR3 DNA is TGTGCCAGCAGTCCCCTGACAGGGGGCAATTCACCCCTCCACTTT.

The sample holds a few counts of this clone. CDR3 region: CASSQDLRTGGKMDTGELFF. CDR3 nucleotides: TGTGCCAGCAGCCAAGACTTACGGACAGGGGGTAAAATGGACACCGGGGAGCTGTTTTTT. The chain recombines TRBV14 with TRBJ2-2; 10 nucleotides agree with TRBD1. From germline, CDR1 is SGHDN and CDR2 FVKESK. The CDR3 is 20 amino acids. With 0 bases clipped from V and 3 bases from J, the junction kept 13 bases outside the gene matches.

This clone was found once. The chain joins TRBV2 to TRBJ2-1; D unclear. CDR3 length: 14 amino acids. Germline V gene lookup returns CDR1 SNHLY and CDR2 FYNNEI. V dropped 7 bases and J dropped 4 bases, with 14 bases sitting between them. The CDR3 region has the DNA TGTGCCAGCACCCCGGTAAGCCGATACAATGAGCAGTTCTTC. Translation gives CASTPVSRYNEQFF.

J is TRBJ2-7 and V is TRBV9; no clear D. Trimming shortened V by 0 bases and J by 3 bases, and 10 bases separated the two germline ends. Germline CDR1 SGDLS, CDR2 YYNGEE. The CDR3 totals 14 residues. The CDR3 reads CASSVVPSVYEQYF. DNA for the CDR3: TGTGCCAGCAGCGTAGTCCCTAGTGTCTACGAGCAGTACTTC.

V usage is TRBV15 and J usage is TRBJ1-3; no definite D call. Trimming cost V 0 bases and J 4 bases, with 10 bases left between them. The germline CDR1 and CDR2 sequences are LNHNV and YYDKDF (reference sequence). The CDR3 is 15 amino acids. CDR3 nucleotides: TGTGCCACCAGCAGAGATGTAGGGAGCGGAAACACCATATATTTT. Residues: CATSRDVGSGNTIYF.

This chain links TRBV2 with TRBJ1-1; D is unresolved. Germline lookup yields CDR1 SNHLY and CDR2 FYNNEI. V was cut by 8 bases and J by 0 bases, with 10 bases left in between. There are 13 residues in the CDR3. The DNA of the CDR3 is TGTGCCAGCTGTGGCAGGTTGAACACTGAAGCTTTCTTT. Protein sequence: CASCGRLNTEAFF.

This clone was counted once. The genes are TRBV7-6 and TRBJ1-4; TRBD1 matches 9 bases. V shed 3 bases, J shed 8 bases, and the junction held 4 bases outside the gene matches. Germline V CDR1 and CDR2: SGHVS, FNYEAQ. CDR3 length equals 14 residues. CDR3 DNA sequence: TGTGCCAGCAGCTTGGGACAGGGAGGGGAAAAACTGTTTTTT. This gives the protein CASSLGQGGEKLFF.

V is TRBV5-1 and J is TRBJ2-7, with TRBD2 matching 7 bases. The junction had 15 bases not matched to a gene; V was cut back by 3 bases and J by 6 bases. The CDR3 consists of 16 residues. Germline assignment: CDR1 SGHRS and CDR2 YFSETQ. The CDR3 region has the DNA TGCGCCAGCAGCTGGGAGATCTCTAGCGGAGAAGGCGAGCAGTACTTC. Protein sequence: CASSWEISSGEGEQYF.

For this clone: Relative to the germline gene, one junction end is altered; a read error may explain this. The gene calls are TRBV7-9 and TRBJ1-1, with D perhaps matching TRBD1 (6 bases). CDR1 is SEHNR, CDR2 FQNEAQ, per germline (reference sequence). The CDR3 sequence is 17 residues long. The CDR3 region is CSSSLRGGAMVGTEAFF. In DNA, the CDR3 is TGTTCCAGCAGCTTACGCGGGGGCGCCATGGTCGGCACTGAAGCTTTCTTT.

This clone was detected only a few times. The gene calls are TRBV27 and TRBJ1-2, with D possibly matching TRBD1 (6 bases). The germline V and J ends were trimmed by 6 bases and 7 bases, with 12 bases remaining between them. The CDR3 totals 12 residues. Germline CDR1 and CDR2: MNHEY and SMNVEV (reference sequence). CDR3 DNA: TGTGCCAGCAGCGCAGGGGCAGGTGGCTACACCTTC. The encoded protein is CASSAGAGGYTF.

The chain uses TRBV9 and TRBJ2-3, with no clear D. The V end was cut by 0 bases, the J end by 6 bases, with 2 bases between. The CDR3 runs 11 residues. CDR1 is SGDLS, CDR2 YYNGEE, per germline. CDR3 sequence (DNA): TGTGCCAGCAGCGTAGCGGATACGCAGTATTTT. Its protein product is CASSVADTQYF.